A single sample gave rise to the 23 T cell receptor beta chains below, sequenced in a study of TIL therapy for anti-PD-1-resistant metastatic lung cancer. Time point of the sample: pre-treatment sample, taken before nivolumab and TIL therapy. Sequencing used immunoSEQ v3. Repertoires were generated with immunoSEQ multiplex PCR, while TCRdb's copy carries only in-frame clones and drops some. The table records some 50,000 clones, 70% to 80% of them present only once. The source material was blood, sampled at baseline. These receptors originate from a man in his 70s with non-small cell lung cancer.

This clone has more than one count but fewer than ten. CDR3 residues: CASSLGSTGRNSPLHF. The CDR3 DNA reads TGTGCCAGCAGCTTAGGGTCGACGGGGCGAAATTCACCCCTCCACTTT. This chain uses TRBV11-2 with TRBJ1-6; a possible D gene is TRBD1 (5 bases). The CDR3 sequence is 16 residues long. Germline lookup yields CDR1 SGHAT and CDR2 FQNNGV. V lost 1 base and J lost 7, with 14 bases in between.

This CDR3 reads CASTRDYGYTF. In nucleotides, the CDR3 is TGTGCCAGTACCCGGGACTATGGCTACACCTTC. This chain uses TRBV19 with TRBJ1-2; no clear D gene. Germline V gene data show CDR1 as LNHDA and CDR2 as SQIVND (reference sequence). CDR3 size: 11 residues. V lost 7 bases and J lost 3, with 6 bases in between.

The rearrangement uses TRBV6-5 and TRBJ2-7; D gene uncertain. The V and J ends lost 7 bases and 0 bases respectively, with 4 bases between them. The length of the CDR3 is 11 residues. Germline CDR1 and CDR2: MNHEY and SVGAGI. The CDR3 coding sequence is TGTGCCAGCAAGTTCTCCTACGAGCAGTACTTC. Protein sequence: CASKFSYEQYF.

This clone was seen a single time. This chain uses TRBV5-1 with TRBJ2-7; no definite D call. The CDR3 runs 14 residues. Between the trimmed V and J ends, which lost 3 bases and 5 bases, there was a span of 15 bases. The germline CDR1 and CDR2 sequences are SGHRS and YFSETQ. In nucleotides, the CDR3 is TGCGCCAGCAGCTGGGGTTCCAGTAGGGACGAGCAGTACTTC. Protein sequence: CASSWGSSRDEQYF.

This clone was counted a single time. The chain links TRBV11-2 to TRBJ2-1; TRBD1 matches at 11 bases. The ends lost 4 bases at V and 2 bases at J; junction bases unmatched: 1. Germline V lookup: CDR1 SGHAT, CDR2 FQNNGV. CDR3 size: 15 residues. The CDR3 DNA is TGTGCCAGCAGCTCGGGACAGGGGGCCTACAATGAGCAGTTCTTC. It codes for CASSSGQGAYNEQFF.

The chain couples TRBV11-2 to TRBJ2-7, with unresolved D. Trimming removed 7 bases from V and 3 bases from J, with 10 bases in between. The germline gives CDR1 SGHAT, CDR2 FQNNGV. CDR3 length equals 12 residues. As DNA, the CDR3 is TGTGCCAGCACCTATTCCAACTACGAGCAGTACTTC. Protein sequence: CASTYSNYEQYF.

The V and J genes are TRBV14 and TRBJ2-5; 7 positions agree with TRBD1. The length of the CDR3 is 15 residues. CDR1 is SGHDN and CDR2 is FVKESK in the germline V gene. V was clipped by 0 bases and J by 5 bases; unmatched bases: 6. CDR3 protein: CASSQETGIGETQYF. DNA for the CDR3: TGTGCCAGCAGCCAAGAGACAGGGATAGGGGAGACCCAGTACTTC.

This clone was seen a handful of times. The rearrangement uses TRBV4-3 and TRBJ2-7, with 7 bases identical to TRBD1. The CDR3 contains 14 residues. Germline V lookup: CDR1 LGHNA, CDR2 YSLEER. J gave up 3 bases and V 8 bases, and 10 bases lay outside the gene matches. The CDR3 DNA reads as TGCGCCAGCTTTGACGGGACAGATAACTACGAGCAGTACTTC. Its protein is CASFDGTDNYEQYF.

The CDR3 coding sequence is TGTGCCAGCAGTTTGAGCCTCGTCAGGTCGCGGGGGGCCAATGAGCAGTTCTTC. This translates into CASSLSLVRSRGANEQFF. The gene calls are TRBV27 and TRBJ2-1; 8 bases align to TRBD2. Germline CDR1 and CDR2: MNHEY and SMNVEV (reference sequence). This CDR3 has 18 amino acids. V dropped 3 bases and J dropped 6; count of bases not matched to a gene: 16.

Only a few counts were recorded for this clone. V gene TRBV21-1 combines with J gene TRBJ1-4; the table's D call TRBD1 went unverified against the DNA. TRBV21-1 is a documented pseudogene. This CDR3 spans 13 amino acids. The CDR3, as DNA: TGTGCCAGCAGCAGGGGACAGAATGAAAAACTGTTTTTT. It translates to CASSRGQNEKLFF.

V and J are TRBV11-2 and TRBJ2-7; D remains ambiguous. The CDR3 is 11 amino acids. Trimming cost V 7 bases and J 0 bases, with 4 bases left between them. Per the germline V gene, CDR1 is SGHAT and CDR2 is FQNNGV. CDR3 nucleotides: TGTGCCAGCACCCACTCCTACGAGCAGTACTTC. Its protein product is CASTHSYEQYF.

A remark on this clone: An end of the junction differs from the germline gene, which may be a read error. The V and J genes are TRBV11-1 and TRBJ2-5; 8 bases agree with TRBD1. CDR3 length: 15 amino acids. Germline values: CDR1 SGHAT, CDR2 FQDESV (reference sequence). CDR3 in DNA: TGTGCCAGCAGCCTAGCCAGGGGGCCCTTGGAGACCCAGTACTTC. Translating gives CASSLARGPLETQYF. Full variable domain (missing parts from reference TRBV11-1 and TRBJ2-5): EAEVAQSPRYKITEKSQAVAFWCDPISGHATLYWYRQILGQGPELLVQFQDESVVDDSQLPKDRFSAERLKGVDSTLKIQPAELGDSAMYLCASSLARGPLETQYFGPGTRLLVL.

The chain has TRBV19 and TRBJ2-2, with a tentative D call TRBD1 (6 bases). The CDR3 loop spans 16 amino acids. V was cut by 7 bases and J by 1 base, with 16 bases left in between. Germline CDR1 LNHDA, CDR2 SQIVND (reference sequence). The CDR3 protein is CASISLSRGNTGELFF. CDR3 DNA: TGTGCCAGTATTAGCCTCAGCAGGGGGAACACCGGGGAGCTGTTTTTT. Drawing the rest from reference TRBV19 and TRBJ2-2, the complete variable domain is DGGITQSPKYLFRKEGQNVTLSCEQNLNHDAMYWYRQDPGQGLRLIYYSQIVNDFQKGDIAEGYSVSREKKESFPLTVTSAQKNPTAFYLCASISLSRGNTGELFFGEGSRLTVL.

This chain links TRBV15 with TRBJ1-4, with D perhaps TRBD1 (5 bases). CDR3 size: 15 residues. Germline lookup yields CDR1 LNHNV and CDR2 YYDKDF (reference sequence). With 7 bases removed from V and 2 bases from J, the gap between germline ends came to 14 bases. CDR3 DNA sequence: TGTGCCACCACCAGGGATTCGGGGACTAATGAAAAACTGTTTTTT. Translated: CATTRDSGTNEKLFF.

This clone came up once. The V and J genes are TRBV11-2 and TRBJ2-2; TRBD1 might be the D (6 bases). V lost 5 bases and J 0 bases, leaving 13 bases between the germline ends. Germline V lookup: CDR1 SGHAT, CDR2 FQNNGV. This CDR3 comprises 16 residues. The CDR3 DNA follows: TGTGCCAGCAGCCCGCTACAGGGAGCGAACACCGGGGAGCTGTTTTTT. Amino acids: CASSPLQGANTGELFF.

This clone has a single count. This chain joins TRBV5-1 and TRBJ1-2; D remains ambiguous. The germline V gene has CDR1 SGHRS and CDR2 YFSETQ. The CDR3 consists of 15 residues. The V gene lost 4 bases and the J gene lost 0 bases, with 13 bases spanning the gap. Written as DNA, the CDR3 is TGCGCCAGCAGCCCCGAAGGGCGCTCTAACTATGGCTACACCTTC. It specifies CASSPEGRSNYGYTF.

The V gene is TRBV5-6, the J gene TRBJ2-3; tentative D call: TRBD1 (6 bases). This CDR3 has 16 residues. Deletions cut 0 bases from V and 3 bases from J, with 14 bases between. Germline CDR1 and CDR2: SGHDT and YYEEEE. The CDR3 region has the DNA TGTGCCAGCAGCTTGGCGGGCAGGGGAAGGACAGATACGCAGTATTTT. It encodes CASSLAGRGRTDTQYF.

The gene calls are TRBV5-4 and TRBJ2-4, with D perhaps TRBD2 (6 bases). Looked up from germline, CDR1 is SGHNT and CDR2 is YYREEE (reference sequence). V lost 2 bases and J lost 5, with 11 bases in between. CDR3 length: 14 residues. The CDR3 protein is CASSFVGGENIQYF. The CDR3 coding sequence is TGTGCCAGCAGCTTCGTGGGAGGAGAAAACATTCAGTACTTC.

This sequence joins TRBV29-1 and TRBJ2-1; 9 positions match TRBD2. Losses at the gene ends were 2 bases for V and 5 bases for J; bases not matched to a gene: 4. CDR1 is SQVTM, CDR2 ANQGSEA, per germline. There are 14 residues in the CDR3. DNA of the CDR3: TGCAGCGTTGAACTGCTAGCGGGGCACAATGAGCAGTTCTTC. This encodes CSVELLAGHNEQFF.

The V and J genes are TRBV12-5 and TRBJ2-6; a weak D match, TRBD1 (5 bases). Germline V lookup: CDR1 LGHNT, CDR2 FRNRAP. The CDR3 runs to 17 residues. The ends were cut back, 4 bases at V and 0 bases at J, with 13 bases in the middle. This CDR3 is CASGSDTVTSGANVLTF. CDR3 sequence (DNA): TGTGCTAGTGGTTCGGACACTGTCACCTCTGGGGCCAACGTCCTGACTTTC. Variable domain in full (rest from reference TRBV12-5 and TRBJ2-6): DARVTQTPRHKVTEMGQEVTMRCQPILGHNTVFWYRQTMMQGLELLAYFRNRAPLDDSGMPKDRFSAEMPDATLATLKIQPSEPRDSAVYFCASGSDTVTSGANVLTFGAGSRLTVL.

The rearrangement links TRBV10-2 to TRBJ2-7, with 10 bases identical to TRBD1. Germline CDR1 is WSHSY and CDR2 is SAAADI. CDR3 size: 15 residues. V gave up 5 bases and J gave up 2 bases; unmatched junction bases: 6. DNA for the CDR3: TGCGCCAGCAGTCTGGGGGACAGGGGCGCCTACGAGCAGTACTTC. Translated, it gives CASSLGDRGAYEQYF.

The chain couples TRBV9 to TRBJ2-1; 11 bases line up with TRBD2. Germline V gives CDR1 SGDLS, CDR2 YYNGEE. V was pared by 4 bases and J by 7 bases, with 10 bases of the junction left unmatched. CDR3 size: 16 residues. This chain's CDR3 is CASSPQPGLAANEQFF. CDR3 nucleotide sequence: TGTGCCAGCAGCCCTCAACCGGGACTAGCGGCGAATGAGCAGTTCTTC.

This chain uses TRBV5-6 with TRBJ1-5; tentative D call: TRBD1 (5 bases). CDR1 and CDR2 from the germline V gene are SGHDT and YYEEEE. The CDR3 spans 17 residues. Trimming took off 0 bases at V and 0 bases at J, with 13 bases between the two ends. The CDR3 DNA follows: TGTGCCAGCAGCTTGGGGGACGTAGGTTATAGCAATCAGCCCCAGCATTTT. Its translation: CASSLGDVGYSNQPQHF. The full variable domain, its missing parts supplied by reference TRBV5-6 and TRBJ1-5, is DAGVTQSPTHLIKTRGQQVTLRCSPKSGHDTVSWYQQALGQGPQFIFQYYEEEERQRGNFPDRFSGHQFPNYSSELNVNALLLGDSALYLCASSLGDVGYSNQPQHFGDGTRLSIL.